These 6 T cell receptor beta chains originate from one sample sequenced in a study of blood T cell repertoires in COVID-19. Generated by immunoSEQ multiplex PCR, the TCRdb table keeps only in-frame clones and is missing some. The sample carries more than 95,000 clones, 91% recorded once. The sequenced material came from peripheral blood. Receptors were obtained from a human donor in a cohort sampled during active COVID-19.

The CDR3 reads CASSPNLAGASEQYF. CDR3 nucleotides: TGTGCCAGCTCACCAAACCTAGCGGGAGCCAGCGAGCAGTACTTC. V and J are TRBV18 and TRBJ2-7; 10 bases match TRBD2. CDR1 is KGHSH and CDR2 is LQKENI in the germline V gene. J gave up 6 bases and V 2 bases, and 7 bases lay outside the gene matches. The CDR3 runs 15 residues. Full variable domain (missing parts from reference TRBV18 and TRBJ2-7): NAGVMQNPRHLVRRRGQEARLRCSPMKGHSHVYWYRQLPEEGLKFMVYLQKENIIDESGMPKERFSAEFPKEGPSILRIQQVVRGDSAAYFCASSPNLAGASEQYFGPGTRLTVT.

This clone is a singleton in its sample. This chain uses TRBV27 with TRBJ1-4; D might be TRBD1 (6 bases). V gave up 6 bases and J gave up 4 bases, with 15 bases separating them. CDR1 MNHEY and CDR2 SMNVEV come from the germline V gene (reference sequence). The CDR3 spans 15 residues. CDR3 sequence: CASRSHQGFNEKLFF. In DNA form, the CDR3 reads TGTGCCAGCAGATCCCACCAGGGGTTTAATGAAAAACTGTTTTTT.

The chain carries TRBV27 and TRBJ2-7; 7 positions match TRBD2. Per germline, CDR1 MNHEY and CDR2 SMNVEV (reference sequence). With 3 bases clipped from V and 4 bases from J, the junction kept 6 bases outside the gene matches. The CDR3 spans 14 residues. The CDR3 protein is CASSFGISGYEQYF. As DNA, the CDR3 is TGTGCCAGCAGTTTTGGGATTAGCGGGTACGAGCAGTACTTC.

The chain's CDR3 is CASSVRLGAGYNEQFF. DNA of the CDR3: TGTGCCAGCAGCGTAAGGTTGGGGGCCGGATACAATGAGCAGTTCTTC. The chain combines TRBV9 with TRBJ2-1; D perhaps matches TRBD1 (6 bases). There are 16 residues in the CDR3. Deletions cut 1 base from V and 4 bases from J, with 15 bases between. Germline loops: CDR1 SGDLS, CDR2 YYNGEE.

The CDR3 nucleotides read TGTGCCAGCAGCTTTTCGGTGCCGGCGGGCAATCAGCCCCAGCATTTT. Translated, it gives CASSFSVPAGNQPQHF. J is TRBJ1-5 and V is TRBV5-8; D remains ambiguous. The CDR3 is made up of 16 amino acids. CDR1 is SGHTS, CDR2 YDEGEE, per germline. Trimming stripped 2 bases from V and 2 bases from J, with 14 bases between.

The rearrangement uses TRBV15 and TRBJ2-2; D is ambiguous. V was pared by 0 bases and J by 4 bases, with 6 bases between. The CDR3 runs to 14 residues. Germline values: CDR1 LNHNV, CDR2 YYDKDF (reference sequence). In DNA, the CDR3 is TGTGCCACCAGCAGAGATCACAGCACCGGGGAGCTGTTTTTT. It specifies CATSRDHSTGELFF.